This T cell receptor beta chain was recorded in a study of blood T cell repertoires in COVID-19 (dated by TCRdb to 2018 to 2021). For the study in its entirety: Samples from collaborators originated in the United States, Italy and Spain and spanned both the acute and convalescent phases of COVID-19. A de-identified subject ID, COVID-19 status, age in years and sex were almost always included in the sample metadata. The repertoires were released in a freely available public database meant as a resource for research on the immune response to SARS-CoV-2. The samples were drawn from two sources: the first 160 participants of the ongoing ImmuneRACE study, and 1,254 subjects contributed by 6 global collaborators. Subjects who had been exposed to COVID-19, were actively infected with it, or had recovered from it provided the deeply sampled blood TCRbeta repertoires that made up the dataset. The prospective study material was composed of cDNA or gDNA derived from T cells, B-cell-depleted T cells, or PBMCs. HLA class I and class II types, where available, came from metadata supplied by the sample provider rather than from assay-based typing.

Comment on this clone: The antigen it binds to is not known. No much larger clone exists at a distance of one base, and base qualities are not known.

Overall study results and their limits: Clinical and demographic metadata were provided uncurated, with the amount varying by source and participant.

V is trimmed back by 4 bases and J by 8 bases, and the junction contains 9 bases that no gene match accounts for. The CDR3 starts with the cysteine, ends with the phenylalanine, and has 15 residues. Here the CDR3 DNA is all that survives: 45 bases in frame from base 1. The germline V gene encodes CDR1 SGHVS and CDR2 FNYEAQ. The collaborating institutions used their own protocols to collect whole blood in K2EDTA tubes. For TCRbeta analysis, collaborator samples were shipped as frozen whole blood, as isolated PBMCs, or as DNA extracted from either sample type. TCRbeta CDR3 regions were amplified from genomic DNA using the immunoSEQ Assay, a bias-controlled multiplex PCR. Concerning the study's data processing: The number of nucleated cells in each sample was estimated by amplification of reference gene primers within the assay. To quantify the absolute abundance of each unique TCRbeta CDR3 rearrangement, sequence reads were collapsed and filtered. Productive Simpson clonality was computed per sample as the square root of Simpson's diversity index over productive rearrangements. Here the immuneACCESS table is served through TCRdb, limited to in-frame sequences with V and J called. Missing clones are a known gap in these copies; in checked studies unresolved V genes cover under half, and the rest lacks a known reason. The D gene and trimming were derived from the DNA, and the V and J assignments and clone size from that table. This sample gives some 96,000 clones in total; approximately 80% of them show up just once. 12% of the sample belongs to the ten largest clones.

The receptor comes from a woman aged 65 to 85 with acute or convalescent COVID-19. The sequenced sample was peripheral blood. The chain couples TRBV7-6 to TRBJ2-3, and 10 bases in between align with TRBD1. The sequenced DNA is TGTGCCAGCAGCTCAACCGGGACAGGGGCCCTTACGCAGTATTTT. This is translated as CASSSTGTGALTQYF.